The 28 T cell receptor beta chains below all came from one sample that was sequenced in a study of CXCR3-negative and CXCR3-positive naive CD8 T cells. With UMI labels, 5' RACE was used to prepare the TRB cDNA libraries. TCRdb reprocessed the 5' RACE reads and keeps a single row for each CDR3 protein, giving no DNA. The listing contains about 120,000 distinct CDR3 sequences. Sequencing used naive CXCR3- CD8+ T cells from blood. Subset described: CD45RO-CCR7+CD27+CD95- naive CD8+ T cells lacking CXCR3 (TNR3-). The receptors come from a human donor in good health. Some clones in this sample may be carry-over from other donors' samples.

V gene TRBV7-9 combines with J gene TRBJ1-1; TCRdb indicates TRBD1, and absent DNA this call remains unverified. This CDR3 is 14 amino acids long. The germline CDR1 and CDR2 sequences are SEHNR and FQNEAQ (reference sequence). CDR3 sequence reads: CASSPSGVNTEAFF.

The genes are TRBV7-3 and TRBJ2-1; TCRdb designates TRBD1, a call that cannot be tested without DNA. Germline V lookup: CDR1 SGHTA, CDR2 FQGTGA. The CDR3 is 17 amino acids. The CDR3 is CASSPSTGFGSYNEQFF.

The rearrangement links TRBV23-1 to TRBJ2-4. TRBV23-1 is flagged as an ORF with uncertain function. This CDR3 spans 12 amino acids. CDR3 residues: CASKGAKNIQYF.

J is TRBJ2-7 and V is TRBV29-1. Germline CDR1 reads SQVTM; CDR2 reads ANQGSEA. The CDR3 has 14 residues. This chain's CDR3 is CSVEVGRSSYEQYF.

The chain has TRBV20-1 and TRBJ1-1; TCRdb's D call of TRBD1 is untestable without DNA. Germline assignment: CDR1 DFQATT and CDR2 SNEGSKA (reference sequence). This CDR3 contains 14 residues. The chain's CDR3 is CSARDPGRGTEAFF.

The rearrangement uses TRBV12-3 or TRBV12-4 and TRBJ2-3; there is no DNA to check the TCRdb D call of TRBD2. The CDR3 spans 15 residues. The CDR3 region is CASNPGLVGADTQYF.

This chain joins TRBV29-1 and TRBJ2-7. The germline V gene encodes CDR1 SQVTM and CDR2 ANQGSEA. The CDR3 is made up of 15 amino acids. The CDR3 spells CSVEGAGSDAYEQYF.

The rearrangement links TRBV29-1 to TRBJ1-2. CDR1 and CDR2 (germline): SQVTM, ANQGSEA. This CDR3 is 15 amino acids long. The CDR3 sequence is CSVEGHGQGEYGYTF.

This chain joins TRBV12-3 or TRBV12-4 and TRBJ1-1. The CDR3 length is 13 residues. The CDR3 loop is CASSERVSTEAFF.

The chain is built from TRBV29-1 and TRBJ1-2; lacking DNA, the TRBD1 call made by TCRdb goes unchecked. CDR1 is SQVTM and CDR2 is ANQGSEA in the germline V gene. The length of the CDR3 is 11 residues. CDR3 sequence: CSVIQGTGYTF. Combining the CDR3 with reference TRBV29-1 and TRBJ1-2 gives the whole variable domain SAVISQKPSRDICQRGTSLTIQCQVDSQVTMMFWYRQQPGQSLTLIATANQGSEATYESGFVIDKFPISRPNLTFSTLTVSNMSPEDSSIYLCSVIQGTGYTFGSGTRLTVV.

The chain couples TRBV5-1 to TRBJ2-6; the D call of TRBD1 rests on TCRdb alone, since no DNA is present to check it. The CDR3 is 18 residues long. CDR1 and CDR2 (germline): SGHRS, YFSETQ. The CDR3 region is CASSFSGQGLSGANVLTF.

The chain employs TRBV12-3 or TRBV12-4 and TRBJ2-7. The CDR3 loop spans 14 amino acids. CDR3 sequence reads: CASSWTQTDYEQYF.

The chain uses TRBV25-1 and TRBJ2-7; lacking DNA, the TRBD1 call made by TCRdb goes unchecked. The length of the CDR3 is 13 residues. Germline CDR1 reads MGHDK; CDR2 reads SYGVNS. CDR3 protein: CASSAQGAYEQYF.

The chain combines TRBV10-1 with TRBJ2-7; TCRdb reports TRBD1, a call that lacks DNA to check it against. The V gene's germline CDR1 is WNHNN and CDR2 SYGVQD (reference sequence). The CDR3 contains 15 residues. This chain's CDR3 is CASSESTTGTYEQYF.

V usage is TRBV4-1 and J usage is TRBJ2-7. The germline V gene encodes CDR1 MGHRA and CDR2 YSYEKL. The CDR3 runs to 13 residues. Here the CDR3 reads CASSQVYIGEQYF.

This sequence joins TRBV27 and TRBJ2-1; the TCRdb D gene call, TRBD1, has no DNA to confirm it. The germline gives CDR1 MNHEY, CDR2 SMNVEV (reference sequence). This CDR3 has 16 amino acids. The CDR3 sequence: CASQAGVQISYNEQFF.

The chain is built from TRBV9 and TRBJ1-4; the TRBD1 assignment by TCRdb is unverifiable without DNA. Germline loops: CDR1 SGDLS, CDR2 YYNGEE. The CDR3 has 15 residues. The CDR3: CASSGDQGAGEKLFF.

The chain joins TRBV12-3 or TRBV12-4 to TRBJ2-3. The CDR3 spans 13 residues. The CDR3 region is CASTIYSTDTQYF.

The gene calls are TRBV5-1 and TRBJ2-7; the D call of TRBD1 rests on TCRdb alone, since no DNA is present to check it. Germline-derived CDR1 and CDR2 are SGHRS and YFSETQ. CDR3 length: 14 residues. The CDR3 region is CASSQQGYSYEQYF.

The rearrangement links TRBV6-2 or TRBV6-3 to TRBJ1-2; without DNA, the TCRdb call of TRBD1 cannot be checked. The length of the CDR3 is 15 residues. Germline V CDR1 and CDR2: MNHEY, SVGEGT. CDR3 sequence reads: CASSYSNRGVYGYTF.

V is TRBV7-6 and J is TRBJ2-3; the TCRdb D gene call, TRBD1, has no DNA to confirm it. This CDR3 is 16 amino acids long. Germline V gene data show CDR1 as SGHVS and CDR2 as FNYEAQ. The CDR3 loop is CASSPRHRVLTDTQYF.

The chain employs TRBV4-1 and TRBJ1-1. This CDR3 contains 12 residues. Germline V gives CDR1 MGHRA, CDR2 YSYEKL. The CDR3: CASSYGDTEAFF.

The chain uses TRBV7-9 and TRBJ1-2; TCRdb indicates TRBD1, and absent DNA this call remains unverified. The CDR3 sequence is 15 residues long. Germline-derived CDR1 and CDR2 are SEHNR and FQNEAQ (reference sequence). CDR3 sequence: CASSSGLAGNYGYTF.

V is TRBV12-3 or TRBV12-4 and J is TRBJ2-3; absent DNA, TCRdb's TRBD2 call cannot be checked. The CDR3 is made up of 15 amino acids. CDR3 amino acids: CASKTGTSLTDTQYF.

This chain joins TRBV28 and TRBJ2-1; without DNA, the TCRdb call of TRBD1 cannot be checked. From germline, CDR1 is MDHEN and CDR2 SYDVKM. The CDR3 loop spans 15 amino acids. CDR3 loop: CASNTIDAGANEQFF.

The chain couples TRBV7-2 to TRBJ2-1; the D call from TCRdb, TRBD1, cannot be confirmed without DNA. Germline lookup yields CDR1 SGHTA and CDR2 FQGNSA. This CDR3 has 15 amino acids. CDR3 protein: CASSLGLGGANEQFF.

The rearrangement links TRBV12-3 or TRBV12-4 to TRBJ2-7; TCRdb's D gene call, TRBD1, goes unchecked for lack of DNA. This CDR3 has 14 residues. CDR3 in amino acids: CASSPPDGPFEQYF.

The chain joins TRBV20-1 to TRBJ2-7; TCRdb returns TRBD2, unconfirmable since there is no DNA. This CDR3 region has 15 residues. Germline V lookup: CDR1 DFQATT, CDR2 SNEGSKA (reference sequence). The chain's CDR3 is CSARDRLTSGYEQYF.